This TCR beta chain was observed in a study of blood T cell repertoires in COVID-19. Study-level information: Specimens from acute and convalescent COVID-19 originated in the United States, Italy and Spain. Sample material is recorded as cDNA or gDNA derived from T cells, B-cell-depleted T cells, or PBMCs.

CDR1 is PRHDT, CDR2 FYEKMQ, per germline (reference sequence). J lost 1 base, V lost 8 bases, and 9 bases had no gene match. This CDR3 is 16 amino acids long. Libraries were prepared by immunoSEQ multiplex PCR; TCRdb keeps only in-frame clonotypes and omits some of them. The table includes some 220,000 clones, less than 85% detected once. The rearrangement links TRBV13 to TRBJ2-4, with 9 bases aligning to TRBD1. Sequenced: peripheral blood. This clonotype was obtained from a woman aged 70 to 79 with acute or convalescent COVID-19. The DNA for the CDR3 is TGTGCCAGCGTCATACAGGGGGCGGGGGCCAAAAACATTCAGTACTTC. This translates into CASVIQGAGAKNIQYF.